One and the same sample provided the 10 T cell receptor beta chains below, sequenced in a study of blood T cell repertoires in COVID-19. The assay was immunoSEQ multiplex PCR, and TCRdb's table has in-frame clones only and misses some. The sample yields under 250,000 clones, around 90% seen once. Sequenced material: peripheral blood. Receptors originate from a man younger than 40 with COVID-19, enrolled during active disease.

This chain connects TRBV30 to TRBJ2-7; D not certain. The V gene lost 3 bases and the J gene lost 4 bases, with 10 bases spanning the gap. The germline CDR1 and CDR2 sequences are GTSNPN and SVGIG (reference sequence). The CDR3 extends over 12 amino acids. In DNA, the CDR3 is TGTGCCTGGAGGTACCACAGATACGAGCAGTACTTC. Translating gives CAWRYHRYEQYF.

This clone was observed once. This chain joins TRBV30 and TRBJ2-3, with TRBD2 matching over 11 bases. The V and J ends lost 0 bases and 2 bases, in that order; junction bases with no gene match: 19. The CDR3 runs 21 residues. Germline values: CDR1 GTSNPN, CDR2 SVGIG (reference sequence). CDR3 in amino acids: CAWSVPLEALAGGPSTDTQYF. The CDR3 nucleotides are TGTGCCTGGAGTGTCCCCCTCGAGGCTCTAGCGGGGGGCCCTTCCACAGATACGCAGTATTTT.

The rearrangement links TRBV19 to TRBJ1-5, with TRBD1 matching over 9 bases. The CDR3 runs to 14 residues. Trimming cost V 9 bases and J 4 bases; bases outside gene matches: 7. The germline V gene has CDR1 LNHDA and CDR2 SQIVND (reference sequence). The CDR3 reads CASAYGTGNQPQHF. The CDR3 region has the DNA TGTGCCAGCGCTTACGGGACAGGGAATCAGCCCCAGCATTTT.

This clone was detected a few times. CDR3 sequence (DNA): TGTGCCAGCAGTTACCCATCGGGACAGGGGACTGAAGCTTTCTTT. Amino acid sequence: CASSYPSGQGTEAFF. The V call is TRBV6-6, the J call TRBJ1-1, with TRBD1 matching 10 bases. V was pared by 2 bases and J by 5 bases, with 5 bases of the junction left unmatched. Germline assignment: CDR1 MNHNY and CDR2 SVGAGI (reference sequence). This CDR3 spans 15 amino acids.

The rearrangement joins TRBV27 to TRBJ2-1; 8 bases map to TRBD1. The V gene's germline CDR1 is MNHEY and CDR2 SMNVEV (reference sequence). The CDR3 totals 15 residues. V gave up 4 bases and J gave up 2 bases; unmatched junction bases: 4. The CDR3 nucleotides are TGTGCCAGCAGTTCCCAGGACAGGGCCTACAATGAGCAGTTCTTC. Translation: CASSSQDRAYNEQFF.

This clone has a single count. The chain couples TRBV21-1 to TRBJ2-3; the DNA was not compared with TRBD2, the D call given in the table. TRBV21-1 constitutes a pseudogene. This CDR3 comprises 18 residues. The CDR3 nucleotides read TGTGCCAGCAGCAAAGCTAGCGGGGGATTAAAAAGCACAGATACGCAGTATTTT. Amino acids: CASSKASGGLKSTDTQYF.

This sequence joins TRBV12-5 and TRBJ1-6; D remains unclear. Germline CDR1 is LGHNT and CDR2 is FRNRAP. V gave up 3 bases and J gave up 5 bases, with 14 bases separating them. CDR3 length equals 16 residues. CDR3 bases: TGTGCTAGTGGTTTCCTTAAAGCGCAAGATAATTCACCCCTCCACTTT. Protein: CASGFLKAQDNSPLHF.

The chain couples TRBV5-1 to TRBJ2-3; D possibly corresponds to TRBD2 (5 bases). Trimming took 6 bases from V and 1 from J, leaving 21 bases between them. Germline CDR1 SGHRS, CDR2 YFSETQ. This CDR3 contains 17 residues. The DNA of the CDR3 is TGCGCCAGCAACAACATGCGCGCGGGTAGAGGCACAGATACGCAGTATTTT. This gives the protein CASNNMRAGRGTDTQYF.

This clone appeared a few times. The chain recombines TRBV5-6 with TRBJ1-2; 7 bases match TRBD1. In germline, CDR1 is SGHDT, CDR2 YYEEEE. V was clipped by 4 bases and J by 2 bases; unmatched bases: 2. The CDR3 has 13 amino acids. DNA of the CDR3: TGTGCCAGCAGCCTGGACAGGAACTATGGCTACACCTTC. Protein product: CASSLDRNYGYTF. The variable domain in full, completed from reference TRBV5-6 and TRBJ1-2, reads DAGVTQSPTHLIKTRGQQVTLRCSPKSGHDTVSWYQQALGQGPQFIFQYYEEEERQRGNFPDRFSGHQFPNYSSELNVNALLLGDSALYLCASSLDRNYGYTFGSGTRLTVV.

In this sample, this clone turned up once. This chain connects TRBV6-6 to TRBJ2-4, with a weak D call TRBD1 (5 bases). The CDR3 has 16 residues. Trimming stripped 0 bases from V and 1 base from J, with 10 bases between. Per germline, CDR1 MNHNY and CDR2 SVGAGI (reference sequence). This chain's CDR3 is CASSYSDSLAKNIQYF. Written as DNA, the CDR3 is TGTGCCAGCAGTTACTCCGACAGTCTGGCCAAAAACATTCAGTACTTC.